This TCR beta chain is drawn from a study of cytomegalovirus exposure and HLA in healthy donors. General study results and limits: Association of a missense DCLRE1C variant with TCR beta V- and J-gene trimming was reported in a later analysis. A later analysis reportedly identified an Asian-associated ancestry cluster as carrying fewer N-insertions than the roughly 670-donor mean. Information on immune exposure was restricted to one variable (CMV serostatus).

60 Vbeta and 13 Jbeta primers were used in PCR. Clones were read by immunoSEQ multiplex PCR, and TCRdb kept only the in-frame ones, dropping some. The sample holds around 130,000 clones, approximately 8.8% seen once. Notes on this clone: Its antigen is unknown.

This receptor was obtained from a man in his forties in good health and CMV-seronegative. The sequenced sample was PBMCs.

DNA for the CDR3: TGTGCCAGCACCTCGAGGTGGTACGAGCAGTACTTC. Translation: CASTSRWYEQYF. The chain has TRBV6-5 and TRBJ2-7; no firm D call. The V gene's germline CDR1 is MNHEY and CDR2 SVGAGI. V lost 7 bases and J 4 bases, leaving 11 bases between the germline ends. The CDR3 runs 12 residues.